The present entry profiles one TCR beta chain with its context. The data derive from a study of human T cells and chemical hapten exposure. Study at large: Epicutaneous patch tests delivered 0.01% DPC to the upper back, with evaluation at 6 days.

Noted time point: patch test 1, 2 weeks after DPC sensitization. Noted treatment: therapeutic diphenylcyclopropenone sensitization with weekly scalp DPC. This CDR3 is built from 13 residues. Per the germline V gene, CDR1 is SGHDN and CDR2 is FVKESK. V lost 0 bases, J lost 3 bases, and 3 bases lay in between. TCRdb processed the RACE reads anew with MiXCR; each CDR3 protein has one entry. The table lists 150,000 to 200,000 distinct CDR3 sequences, around 13% of them singletons. The chain is built from TRBV14 and TRBJ1-5; D is undetermined. This clonotype originated in a woman aged 30 to 39 with alopecia areata. Some clones in this sample may be carry-over from other donors' samples. This specimen was whole blood, taken in connection with sensitization to the hapten diphenylcyclopropenone (DPC). This CDR3 reads CASSQDHNQPQHF. CDR3 nucleotide sequence: TGTGCCAGCAGCCAAGATCACAATCAGCCCCAGCATTTT.